The clone carrying this T cell receptor beta chain is medium-sized. Its target is not known. Thyroid surgery was performed in patients who had received no treatment beforehand. In the original processing: Building a distant-metastasis classifier for papillary thyroid cancer drew on CDR3 differences across clinicopathological groups. TCRdb re-called clones via MiXCR from the PCR reads. These V and J calls rely on TCRdb rather than the paper's analysis. Of 15,000 to 20,000 clones detected, around 13% appear once; the ten largest clones hold roughly 30%. This sample was taken from a study of metastatic and nonmetastatic thyroid tumors. Whole-study context: Blood and tumor or nodule tissue repertoires from malignant and benign thyroid patients were compared.

Study results and limitations: Versus benign nodules, malignant thyroid tumors reportedly had significantly higher TCR beta diversity, in blood and tumor.

The CDR3 has 14 amino acids. Germline lookup yields CDR1 MDHEN and CDR2 SYDVKM. V was shortened by 3 bases and J by 4 bases, with 13 bases between the two germline ends. This clonotype was obtained from a female donor with papillary thyroid cancer or a benign thyroid nodule (not recorded which). Some clones in this sample may be carry-over from other donors' samples. Material: blood. This chain connects TRBV28 to TRBJ2-7, with D tentatively TRBD1 (5 bases). The CDR3 DNA sequence: TGTGCCAGCAGTTTGAGGCAGGGTGCGTACGAGCAGTACTTC. It specifies CASSLRQGAYEQYF.